These 18 T cell receptor beta chains were sequenced from one sample in a study of cytomegalovirus exposure and HLA in healthy donors. PCR employed 60 Vbeta and 13 Jbeta primers. Generated by immunoSEQ multiplex PCR, the TCRdb table keeps only in-frame clones and is missing some. The sample includes under 150,000 clones, under 80% of them seen just once. Sequenced: PBMCs. Receptor source: a male donor in good health and CMV-seronegative.

The rearrangement uses TRBV2 and TRBJ1-4; possibly TRBD1 for D (5 bases). The length of the CDR3 is 14 residues. Between the trimmed V and J ends, which lost 9 bases and 8 bases, there was a span of 19 bases. CDR1 and CDR2 from the germline V gene are SNHLY and FYNNEI. The CDR3 region has the DNA TGTGCCAGTAACCTCCAAGGGGTCCCCGAAAAACTGTTTTTT. Translated, it gives CASNLQGVPEKLFF.

The genes are TRBV6-1 and TRBJ1-2; maybe TRBD1 (5 bases). Germline CDR1 reads MNHNS; CDR2 reads SASEGT. This CDR3 is 14 amino acids long. With 2 bases removed from V and 7 bases from J, the gap between germline ends came to 14 bases. CDR3 sequence reads: CASSESPQGIGYTF. The CDR3 region has the DNA TGTGCCAGCAGTGAAAGCCCGCAGGGTATTGGCTACACCTTC.

This chain joins TRBV5-1 and TRBJ1-2; a weak D match, TRBD1 (6 bases). The CDR3 spans 13 residues. CDR1 is SGHRS, CDR2 YFSETQ, per germline. V was trimmed by 3 bases and J by 3 bases, leaving 9 bases between them. Here the CDR3 DNA reads TGCGCCAGCAGCTACTCAGGGGACTATGGCTACACCTTC. It codes for CASSYSGDYGYTF.

The chain carries TRBV5-8 and TRBJ1-1; D unresolved. Germline V gives CDR1 SGHTS, CDR2 YDEGEE. The CDR3 length is 14 residues. Trimming removed 1 base from V and 1 base from J, with 8 bases in between. The CDR3 sequence is CASSLFWANTEAFF. The CDR3 DNA reads TGTGCCAGCAGCTTGTTTTGGGCGAACACTGAAGCTTTCTTT.

V usage is TRBV5-8 and J usage is TRBJ2-7, with D perhaps TRBD2 (5 bases). CDR3 size: 13 residues. V was clipped by 0 bases and J by 4 bases, with 8 bases between them. Germline V gives CDR1 SGHTS, CDR2 YDEGEE. The DNA of the CDR3 is TGTGCCAGCAGCTTGGTTGGAGGATACGAGCAGTACTTC. Its protein is CASSLVGGYEQYF.

V and J are TRBV7-3 and TRBJ2-2; D call uncertain. The CDR3 contains 13 residues. CDR1 is SGHTA and CDR2 is FQGTGA in the germline V gene. V was clipped by 5 bases and J by 2 bases, with 6 bases between them. The CDR3 nucleotides are TGTGCCAGCAGCAGAACTAACACCGGGGAGCTGTTTTTT. It specifies CASSRTNTGELFF.

Points on this clone: The DNA is omitted, as the CDR3 cannot be located on it reliably, and the CDR3 follows TCRdb's listing. The chain employs TRBV9 and TRBJ1-2; TRBD1 reflects the table's D call only, with no check against the DNA. A total of 17 residues make up the CDR3, ends included. Germline values: CDR1 SGDLS, CDR2 YYNGEE. The chain's CDR3 is CASSVGHGTGGNYGYPF.

This chain connects TRBV11-1 to TRBJ1-1; TRBD1 is a possible D gene (5 bases). The CDR3 extends over 16 amino acids. V dropped 3 bases and J dropped 0 bases, with 14 bases sitting between them. Germline loops: CDR1 SGHAT, CDR2 FQDESV (reference sequence). CDR3 in amino acids: CASSLGDGGLNTEAFF. Written as DNA, the CDR3 is TGTGCCAGCAGCTTGGGGGACGGGGGGTTGAACACTGAAGCTTTCTTT. Complete variable domain (other parts from reference TRBV11-1 and TRBJ1-1): EAEVAQSPRYKITEKSQAVAFWCDPISGHATLYWYRQILGQGPELLVQFQDESVVDDSQLPKDRFSAERLKGVDSTLKIQPAELGDSAMYLCASSLGDGGLNTEAFFGQGTRLTVV.

This sequence joins TRBV30 and TRBJ1-2; D remains ambiguous. Germline values: CDR1 GTSNPN, CDR2 SVGIG (reference sequence). The CDR3 length is 13 residues. Trimming stripped 0 bases from V and 8 bases from J, with 13 bases between. This CDR3 is CAWSVQAGLGYTF. Here the CDR3 DNA reads TGTGCCTGGAGTGTACAAGCGGGCTTGGGCTACACCTTC.

This sequence joins TRBV6-1 and TRBJ2-3; 16 positions match TRBD2. CDR3 length: 17 residues. Germline values: CDR1 MNHNS, CDR2 SASEGT. V was pared by 4 bases and J by 3 bases, with 4 bases of the junction left unmatched. In nucleotides, the CDR3 is TGTGCCAGCAGTGGGGGGACTAGCGGGGGGGAAACAGATACGCAGTATTTT. As protein: CASSGGTSGGETDTQYF.

About this clone itself: The germline gene is not matched at one end of the junction; a read error may be the cause. This sequence joins TRBV7-7 and TRBJ2-3, with a tentative D call TRBD2 (7 bases). The CDR3 contains 15 residues. The germline gives CDR1 SSHAT, CDR2 FNYEAQ (reference sequence). CDR3 nucleotides: TGTGCTAGCAGCCTGAGGGGGGGGAGCACAGATACGCAGTATTTT. It yields the protein CASSLRGGSTDTQYF.

The rearrangement joins TRBV5-4 to TRBJ2-7; 8 bases match TRBD2. The germline V gene encodes CDR1 SGHNT and CDR2 YYREEE (reference sequence). CDR3 length: 15 residues. With 4 bases clipped from V and 3 bases from J, the junction kept 9 bases outside the gene matches. Here the CDR3 reads CASSPLGGDGYEQYF. CDR3 coding DNA: TGTGCCAGCAGCCCTCTCGGGGGGGACGGCTACGAGCAGTACTTC.

The CDR3 sequence is CSVEDRVNYGYTF. Here the CDR3 DNA reads TGCAGCGTTGAAGACCGAGTTAACTATGGCTACACCTTC. The J gene is TRBJ1-2, the V gene TRBV29-1, with D unresolved. The CDR3 covers 13 residues. Trimming took off 0 bases at V and 1 base at J, with 6 bases between the two ends. Germline V gene data show CDR1 as SQVTM and CDR2 as ANQGSEA.

This clone showed up just once. The V and J genes are TRBV2 and TRBJ2-7, with D tentatively TRBD1 (6 bases). Germline CDR1 reads SNHLY; CDR2 reads FYNNEI. Trimming removed 6 bases from V and 2 bases from J, with 11 bases in between. This CDR3 region has 13 residues. The DNA for the CDR3 is TGTGCCAGCAGGGGGGCCACCGCCTACGAGCAGTACTTC. Translation gives CASRGATAYEQYF.

This clone has just one count. CDR3 protein: CASSVGGLGNNEQFF. The CDR3 nucleotides read TGTGCCAGCAGCGTAGGAGGACTAGGCAACAATGAGCAGTTCTTC. The rearrangement joins TRBV9 to TRBJ2-1; 7 bases are a match to TRBD2. Losses at the gene ends were 0 bases for V and 5 bases for J; bases not matched to a gene: 5. The germline gives CDR1 SGDLS, CDR2 YYNGEE. The CDR3 is 15 residues long.

The genes are TRBV7-9 and TRBJ2-1; 9 nucleotides match TRBD2. Trimming cost V 4 bases and J 0 bases; bases outside gene matches: 10. CDR1 and CDR2 (germline): SEHNR, FQNEAQ (reference sequence). This CDR3 is 18 amino acids long. CDR3 nucleotide sequence: TGTGCCAGCAGCTCACGCACTAGCGGGTTAAGCTCCTACAATGAGCAGTTCTTC. Residues: CASSSRTSGLSSYNEQFF.

The V call is TRBV15, the J call TRBJ2-6, with a tentative D call TRBD2 (6 bases). Germline V lookup: CDR1 LNHNV, CDR2 YYDKDF (reference sequence). The V gene lost 0 bases and the J gene lost 3 bases, with 12 bases spanning the gap. This CDR3 is 17 amino acids long. CDR3 in DNA: TGTGCCACCAGCAGAGACGGACCCGGGAGTGGGGCCAACGTCCTGACTTTC. The encoded protein is CATSRDGPGSGANVLTF.

This sequence joins TRBV6-1 and TRBJ2-7; 9 bases are a match to TRBD2. The CDR3 is 15 amino acids. V gave up 4 bases and J gave up 2 bases; unmatched junction bases: 6. Per the germline V gene, CDR1 is MNHNS and CDR2 is SASEGT. CDR3 DNA: TGTGCCAGCAGTGCAATAGCGGGAGCGACCTACGAGCAGTACTTC. It yields the protein CASSAIAGATYEQYF.